The clone carrying this T cell receptor beta chain was counted once. Its cognate antigen is unknown. Measured with immunoSEQ multiplex PCR; TCRdb has only the in-frame clones, and not every one. The sample has 110,000 or so clones; about 62% are singletons. These data originate in a study of shared clonotypes between healthy human individuals. Study-wide results and caveats: It was expected that sequencing depth would affect clonotype sharing among donors. Sampling was confined to blood; repertoires within tissues likely differ.

CDR1 is LNHNV and CDR2 is YYDKDF in the germline V gene (reference sequence). The CDR3 is 16 amino acids. Trimming removed 3 bases from V and 2 bases from J, with 13 bases in between. What was sequenced was memory CD8+ T cells sorted from blood. Subset here: CD45RO+ cells pooled with CCR7-negative TemRA cells. The chain joins TRBV15 to TRBJ2-2; D gene unclear. The receptor was isolated from a woman aged 25 to 39 in good health. In DNA form, the CDR3 reads TGTGCCACCAGCAGCTCGGCCCTACGAAACACCGGGGAGCTGTTTTTT. It encodes CATSSSALRNTGELFF.